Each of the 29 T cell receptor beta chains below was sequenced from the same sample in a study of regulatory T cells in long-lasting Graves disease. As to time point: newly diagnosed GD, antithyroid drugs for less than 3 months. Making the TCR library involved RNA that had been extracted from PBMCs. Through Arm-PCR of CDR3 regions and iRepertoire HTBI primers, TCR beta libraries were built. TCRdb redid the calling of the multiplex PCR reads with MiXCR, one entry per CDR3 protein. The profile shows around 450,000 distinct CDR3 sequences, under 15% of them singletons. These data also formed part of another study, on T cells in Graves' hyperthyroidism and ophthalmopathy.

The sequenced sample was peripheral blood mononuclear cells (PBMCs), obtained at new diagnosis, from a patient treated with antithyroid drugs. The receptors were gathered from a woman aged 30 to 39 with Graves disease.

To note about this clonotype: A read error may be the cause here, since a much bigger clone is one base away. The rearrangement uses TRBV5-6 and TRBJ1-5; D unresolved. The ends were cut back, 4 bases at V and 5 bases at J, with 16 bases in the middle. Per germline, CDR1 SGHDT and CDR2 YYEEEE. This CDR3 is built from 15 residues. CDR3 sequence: CASSAGSLVDQPQHF. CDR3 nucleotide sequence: TGTGCCAGCAGCGCTGGCTCCCTGGTCGATCAGCCCCAGCATTTT.

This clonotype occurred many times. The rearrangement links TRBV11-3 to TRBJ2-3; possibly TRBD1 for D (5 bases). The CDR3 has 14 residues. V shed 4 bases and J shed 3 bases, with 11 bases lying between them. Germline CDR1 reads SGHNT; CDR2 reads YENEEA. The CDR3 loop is CASSYEQGTDTQYF. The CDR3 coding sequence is TGTGCCAGCAGCTACGAGCAGGGTACAGATACGCAGTATTTT.

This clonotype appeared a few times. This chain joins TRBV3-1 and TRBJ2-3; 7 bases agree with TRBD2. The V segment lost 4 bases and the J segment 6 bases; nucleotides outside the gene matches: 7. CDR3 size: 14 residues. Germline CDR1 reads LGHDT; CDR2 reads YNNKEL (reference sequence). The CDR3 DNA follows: TGTGCCAGCAGCCGAACCCGGGGAGGGGATACGCAGTATTTT. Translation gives CASSRTRGGDTQYF.

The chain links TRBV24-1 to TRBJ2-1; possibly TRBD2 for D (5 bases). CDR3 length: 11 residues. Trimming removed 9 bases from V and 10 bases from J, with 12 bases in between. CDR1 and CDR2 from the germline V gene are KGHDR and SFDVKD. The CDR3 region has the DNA TGTGCCACCTCCGGGGTAGACGAGCAGTTCTTC. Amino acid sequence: CATSGVDEQFF.

The CDR3 bases are TGCAGCGTAACAGCGGGAGGCCTCTACGAGCAGTTCTTC. It yields the protein CSVTAGGLYEQFF. V usage is TRBV29-1 and J usage is TRBJ2-1, with 9 bases matching TRBD2. Germline trimming cut 6 bases from V and 10 bases from J; bases unmatched to any gene: 10. Germline CDR1 and CDR2: SQVTM and ANQGSEA. This CDR3 has 13 amino acids.

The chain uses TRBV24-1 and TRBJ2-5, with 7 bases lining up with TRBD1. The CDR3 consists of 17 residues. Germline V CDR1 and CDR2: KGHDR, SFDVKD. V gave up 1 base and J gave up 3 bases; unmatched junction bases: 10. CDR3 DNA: TGTGCCACCAGTGATTTTAGTCCTGGGACAGTGAAAGAGACCCAGTACTTC. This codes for CATSDFSPGTVKETQYF.

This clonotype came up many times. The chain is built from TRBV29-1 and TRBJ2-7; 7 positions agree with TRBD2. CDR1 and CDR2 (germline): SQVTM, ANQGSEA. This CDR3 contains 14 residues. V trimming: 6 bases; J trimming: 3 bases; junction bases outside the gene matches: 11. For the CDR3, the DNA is TGCAGCGTCGATTTGGGTCGGGGGGACTACGAGCAGTACTTC. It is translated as CSVDLGRGDYEQYF.

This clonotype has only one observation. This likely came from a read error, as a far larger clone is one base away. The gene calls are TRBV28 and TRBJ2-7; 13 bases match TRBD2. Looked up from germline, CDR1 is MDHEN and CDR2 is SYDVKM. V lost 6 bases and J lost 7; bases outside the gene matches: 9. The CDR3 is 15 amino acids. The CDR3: CASSPGLAGAFEQYF. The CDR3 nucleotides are TGTGCCAGCAGCCCTGGACTAGCGGGAGCGTTTGAGCAGTACTTC.

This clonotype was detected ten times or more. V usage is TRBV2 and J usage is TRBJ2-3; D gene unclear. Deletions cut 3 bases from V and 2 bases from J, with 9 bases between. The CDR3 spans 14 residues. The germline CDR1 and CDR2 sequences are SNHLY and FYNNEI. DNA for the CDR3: TGTGCCAGCAGTGACTCTACGACCACAGATACGCAGTATTTT. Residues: CASSDSTTTDTQYF.

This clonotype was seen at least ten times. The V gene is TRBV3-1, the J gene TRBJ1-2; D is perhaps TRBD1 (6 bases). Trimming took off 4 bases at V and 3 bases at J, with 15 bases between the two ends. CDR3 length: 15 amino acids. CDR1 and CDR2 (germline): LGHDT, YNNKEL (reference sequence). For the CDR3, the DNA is TGTGCCAGCAGCCCCGGCACAGGGCAGGACTATGGCTACACCTTC. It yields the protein CASSPGTGQDYGYTF.

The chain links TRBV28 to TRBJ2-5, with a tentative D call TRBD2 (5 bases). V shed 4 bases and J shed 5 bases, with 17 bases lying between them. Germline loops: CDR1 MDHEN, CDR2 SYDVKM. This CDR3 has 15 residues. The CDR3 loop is CASSSPRPSGETQYF. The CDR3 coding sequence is TGTGCCAGCAGTTCACCCAGGCCCAGCGGCGAGACCCAGTACTTC.

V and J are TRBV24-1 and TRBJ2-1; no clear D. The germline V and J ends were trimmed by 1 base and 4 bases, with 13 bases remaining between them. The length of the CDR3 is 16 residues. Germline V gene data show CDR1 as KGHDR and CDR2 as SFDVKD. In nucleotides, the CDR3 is TGTGCCACCAGTGATTTTCGCGAGTGGGGTTACAATGAGCAGTTCTTC. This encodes CATSDFREWGYNEQFF.

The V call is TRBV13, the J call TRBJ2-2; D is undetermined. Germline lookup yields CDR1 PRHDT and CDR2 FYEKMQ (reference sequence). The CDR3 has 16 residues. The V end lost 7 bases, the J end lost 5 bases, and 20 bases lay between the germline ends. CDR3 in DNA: TGTGCCAGCACCCCCCGGACCGGGTCTAGGACCGGGGAGCTGTTTTTT. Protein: CASTPRTGSRTGELFF.

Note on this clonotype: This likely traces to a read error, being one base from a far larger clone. In nucleotides, the CDR3 is TGTGCCAGCAGCTTAAGACAGAACGATAACACCGGGGAGCTGCTTTTT. It yields the protein CASSLRQNDNTGELLF. The chain carries TRBV7-7 and TRBJ2-2, with D perhaps given as TRBD1 or TRBD2 (5 bases each). Per the germline V gene, CDR1 is SSHAT and CDR2 is FNYEAQ (reference sequence). CDR3 length: 16 residues.

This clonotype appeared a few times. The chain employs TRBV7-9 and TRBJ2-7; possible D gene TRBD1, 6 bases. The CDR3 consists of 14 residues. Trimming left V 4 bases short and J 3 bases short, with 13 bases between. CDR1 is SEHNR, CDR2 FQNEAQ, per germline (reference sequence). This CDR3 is CASSYRDTVYEQYF. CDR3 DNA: TGTGCCAGCAGCTACCGGGACACCGTCTACGAGCAGTACTTC. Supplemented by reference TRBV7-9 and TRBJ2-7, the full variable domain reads DTGVSQNPRHKITKRGQNVTFRCDPISEHNRLYWYRQTLGQGPEFLTYFQNEAQLEKSRLLSDRFSAERPKGSFSTLEIQRTEQGDSAMYLCASSYRDTVYEQYFGPGTRLTVT.

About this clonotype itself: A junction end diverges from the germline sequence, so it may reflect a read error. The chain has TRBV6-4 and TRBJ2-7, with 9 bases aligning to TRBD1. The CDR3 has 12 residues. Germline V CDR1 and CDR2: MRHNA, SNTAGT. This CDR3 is CASSDPGTGFHF. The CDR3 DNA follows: TGTGCCAGCAGCGACCCCGGGACAGGGTTCCACTTC.

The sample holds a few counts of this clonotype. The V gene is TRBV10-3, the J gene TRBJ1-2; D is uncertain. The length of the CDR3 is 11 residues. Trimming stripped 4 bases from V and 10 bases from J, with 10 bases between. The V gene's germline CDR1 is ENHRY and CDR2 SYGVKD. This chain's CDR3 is CAISASRVYTF. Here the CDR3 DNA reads TGTGCCATCAGTGCTAGCCGGGTCTACACCTTC.

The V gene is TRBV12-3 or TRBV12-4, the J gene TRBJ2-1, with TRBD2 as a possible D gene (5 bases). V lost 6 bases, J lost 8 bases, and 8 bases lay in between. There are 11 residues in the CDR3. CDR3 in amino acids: CASSGGHEQFF. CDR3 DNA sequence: TGTGCCAGCAGCGGAGGACATGAGCAGTTCTTC.

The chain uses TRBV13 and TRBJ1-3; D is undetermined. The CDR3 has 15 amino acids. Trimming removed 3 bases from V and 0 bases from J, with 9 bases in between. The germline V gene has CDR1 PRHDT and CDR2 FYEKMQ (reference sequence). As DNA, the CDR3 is TGTGCCAGCAGCTTCCGGACGTACTCTGGAAACACCATATATTTT. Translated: CASSFRTYSGNTIYF.

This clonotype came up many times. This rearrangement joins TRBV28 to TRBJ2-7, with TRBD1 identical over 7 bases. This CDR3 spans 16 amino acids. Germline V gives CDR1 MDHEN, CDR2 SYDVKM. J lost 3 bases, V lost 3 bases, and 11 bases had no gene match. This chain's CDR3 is CASSFNPGTDSYEQYF. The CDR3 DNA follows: TGTGCCAGCAGTTTTAACCCCGGGACAGATAGCTACGAGCAGTACTTC.

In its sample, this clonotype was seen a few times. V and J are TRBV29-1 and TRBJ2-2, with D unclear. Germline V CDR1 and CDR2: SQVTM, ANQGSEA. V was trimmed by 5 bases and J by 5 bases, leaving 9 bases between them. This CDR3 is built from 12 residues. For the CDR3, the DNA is TGCAGCGTTCTACTGGGGACCGGGGAGCTGTTTTTT. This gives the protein CSVLLGTGELFF.

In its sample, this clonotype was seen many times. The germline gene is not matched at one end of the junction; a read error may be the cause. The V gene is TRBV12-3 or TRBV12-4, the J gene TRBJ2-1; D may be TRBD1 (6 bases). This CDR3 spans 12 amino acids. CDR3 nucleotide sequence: TGTGCCAGCAGATTAGGGGGCAATGAGCAGTTCTTC. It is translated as CASRLGGNEQFF.

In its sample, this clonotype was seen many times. Here the CDR3 DNA reads TGTGCCAGCAGGCTGGAAGAGACCCAGTACTTC. Translating gives CASRLEETQYF. V and J are TRBV7-8 and TRBJ2-5; D not certain. Germline loops: CDR1 SGHVS, CDR2 FQNEAQ. Trimming took 6 bases from V and 3 from J, leaving 5 bases between them. CDR3 size: 11 residues.

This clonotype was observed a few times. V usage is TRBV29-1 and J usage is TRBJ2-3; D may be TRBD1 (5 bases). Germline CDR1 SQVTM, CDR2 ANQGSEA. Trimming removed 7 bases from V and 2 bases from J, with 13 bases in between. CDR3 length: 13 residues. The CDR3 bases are TGCAGCGCGGCAGGGCGGAACACAGATACGCAGTATTTT. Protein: CSAAGRNTDTQYF.

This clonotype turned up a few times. The CDR3 sequence is CASSQGSSSGSTDTQYF. The CDR3, as DNA: TGTGCCAGCAGCCAAGGCAGTTCTAGCGGTAGCACAGATACGCAGTATTTT. The chain uses TRBV4-2 and TRBJ2-3, with TRBD2 identical over 7 bases. CDR3 length: 17 residues. Losses at the gene ends were 1 base for V and 0 bases for J; bases not matched to a gene: 7. Germline CDR1 and CDR2: LGHNA and YNFKEQ.

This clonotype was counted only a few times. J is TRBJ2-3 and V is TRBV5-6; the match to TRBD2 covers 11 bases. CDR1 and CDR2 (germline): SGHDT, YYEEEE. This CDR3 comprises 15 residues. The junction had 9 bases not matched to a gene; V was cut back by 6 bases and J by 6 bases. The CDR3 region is CASTLAGGPVDTQYF. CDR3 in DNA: TGTGCCAGCACTTTAGCGGGAGGGCCTGTGGATACGCAGTATTTT.

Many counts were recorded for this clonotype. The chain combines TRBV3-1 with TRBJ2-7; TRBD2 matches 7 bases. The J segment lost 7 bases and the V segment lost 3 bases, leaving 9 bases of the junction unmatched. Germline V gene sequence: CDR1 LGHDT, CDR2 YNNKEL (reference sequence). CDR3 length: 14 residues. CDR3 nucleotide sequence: TGTGCCAGCAGCCATTCTAGCGGCCCGGGGGAGCAGTACTTC. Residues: CASSHSSGPGEQYF.

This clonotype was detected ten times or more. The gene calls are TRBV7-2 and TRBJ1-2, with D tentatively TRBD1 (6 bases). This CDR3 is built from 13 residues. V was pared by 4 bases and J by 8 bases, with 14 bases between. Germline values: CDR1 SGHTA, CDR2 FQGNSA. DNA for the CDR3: TGTGCCAGCAGCTCGGACAGTGCTGGAGGCTACACCTTC. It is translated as CASSSDSAGGYTF. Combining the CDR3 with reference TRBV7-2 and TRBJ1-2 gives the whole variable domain GAGVSQSPSNKVTEKGKDVELRCDPISGHTALYWYRQSLGQGLEFLIYFQGNSAPDKSGLPSDRFSAERTGGSVSTLTIQRTQQEDSAVYLCASSSDSAGGYTFGSGTRLTVV.

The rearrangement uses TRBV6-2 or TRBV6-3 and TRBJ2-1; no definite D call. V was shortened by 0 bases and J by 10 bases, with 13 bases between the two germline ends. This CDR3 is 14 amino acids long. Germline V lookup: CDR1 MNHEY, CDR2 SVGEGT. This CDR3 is CASSYSARVREQFF. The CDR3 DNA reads TGTGCCAGCAGTTACTCGGCAAGGGTCCGCGAGCAGTTCTTC.